This passage covers 4 T cell receptor beta chains from one sample sequenced in a study of T cell responses to AZD1222 COVID-19 vaccine. Only in-frame clones appear in the TCRdb table, and some are missing; sequencing was by immunoSEQ multiplex PCR. The sample has 70,000 to 100,000 clones, 70% to 90% seen once. The sample was peripheral blood, taken 28 days after the second AZD1222 dose. These receptors came from an adult who received the AZD1222 COVID-19 vaccine.

J is TRBJ2-1 and V is TRBV20-1, with D unclear. V was pared by 6 bases and J by 7 bases, with 7 bases between. From germline, CDR1 is DFQATT and CDR2 SNEGSKA (reference sequence). The CDR3 sequence is 10 residues long. The CDR3, as DNA: TGCAGTGCCCAGGAGAATGAGCAGTTCTTC. This gives the protein CSAQENEQFF.

The table lists this clone with a count of one. This chain connects TRBV12-3 or TRBV12-4 to TRBJ2-5, with 7 bases aligning to TRBD2. Trimming at V came to 3 bases and at J to 5 bases, leaving 0 bases not matched to a gene. There are 12 residues in the CDR3. The CDR3 sequence is CASSFGRETQYF. As DNA, the CDR3 is TGTGCCAGCAGTTTCGGGAGGGAGACCCAGTACTTC.

J is TRBJ1-1 and V is TRBV5-1; D unclear. This CDR3 contains 13 residues. CDR1 SGHRS and CDR2 YFSETQ come from the germline V gene. The germline V and J ends were trimmed by 0 bases and 3 bases, with 6 bases remaining between them. CDR3 sequence (DNA): TGCGCCAGCAGCTTGGTCCCGGACACTGAAGCTTTCTTT. Protein: CASSLVPDTEAFF.

This chain links TRBV2 with TRBJ1-4; the D gene is possibly TRBD1 (5 bases). Germline V CDR1 and CDR2: SNHLY, FYNNEI. V lost 11 bases, J lost 2 bases, and 12 bases lay in between. CDR3 length: 13 residues. Here the CDR3 DNA reads TGTGCCCTCCAAGGGGACACTAATGAAAAACTGTTTTTT. This translates into CALQGDTNEKLFF.